What follows describes a single T cell receptor (beta chain). Original data processing: Estimation of nucleated cell counts was performed using reference gene primer amplification. Some clones are missing from TCRdb's copy, which holds only in-frame ones; the method was immunoSEQ multiplex PCR. V, J and clone size reflect that table, while D and trimming were determined from the DNA. The table records 240,000 or so clones, approximately 82% of them present only once. With 4 bases removed from V and 3 bases from J, the gap between germline ends came to 20 bases. In germline, CDR1 is SGHTS, CDR2 YDEGEE. CDR3 size: 17 residues. The sample is drawn from a study of blood T cell repertoires in COVID-19. Study at large: The United States, Italy and Spain were the sources of the acute and convalescent COVID-19 samples. Sample material is recorded as cDNA or gDNA derived from T cells, B-cell-depleted T cells, or PBMCs.

The chain uses TRBV5-8 and TRBJ2-1; tentative D call: TRBD1 (6 bases). The sequence came from a man aged 25-40 years who had recovered from COVID-19. Sequencing was carried out using peripheral blood. The CDR3 region is CASSQGTLAGSYNEQFF. In DNA form, the CDR3 reads TGTGCCAGCAGCCAGGGGACGTTGGCAGGGAGCTACAATGAGCAGTTCTTC.